Below are 20 T cell receptor beta chains sequenced from a single sample in a study of CD8 T cells in Susac syndrome. Reverse transcription of about 0.45 to 1 ug RNA used random hexamers. MiXCR, run by TCRdb on the immunoSEQ multiplex PCR reads, gives a single entry per CDR3 protein. The sample lists roughly 400,000 distinct CDR3 sequences, around 85% occurring once. Sequenced sample: CD8+ T cells from PBMCs. The receptors derive from a human donor with multiple sclerosis.

The rearrangement joins TRBV9 to TRBJ2-2; TRBD1 matches at 8 bases. This CDR3 spans 17 amino acids. Germline loops: CDR1 SGDLS, CDR2 YYNGEE. The trim removed 3 bases at V and 1 base at J, leaving 8 bases unmatched. The CDR3 DNA reads TGTGCCAGCAGCGCGCACTCCGGGACAGGGAACACCGGGGAGCTGTTTTTT. Translating gives CASSAHSGTGNTGELFF.

The rearrangement uses TRBV4-2 and TRBJ2-2, with D possibly called TRBD1 or TRBD2 (7 bases each). The CDR3 sequence is 15 residues long. Trimming pared 3 bases from V and 9 bases from J, leaving 17 bases between. From germline, CDR1 is LGHNA and CDR2 YNFKEQ. The CDR3 DNA is TGTGCCAGCAGCCACCCCAACAGGGGAGGGCGGGAGCTGTTTTTT. It encodes CASSHPNRGGRELFF.

This sequence joins TRBV12-3 or TRBV12-4 and TRBJ2-5; TRBD1 aligns across 9 bases. V shed 6 bases and J 5 bases; nucleotides not matched to a gene: 7. The CDR3 contains 14 residues. DNA of the CDR3: TGTGCCAGCAGCCCGGGACAGGGAGCGGAGACCCAGTACTTC. It translates to CASSPGQGAETQYF.

The V gene is TRBV9, the J gene TRBJ2-2; 10 nucleotides match TRBD1. Germline loops: CDR1 SGDLS, CDR2 YYNGEE. The CDR3 extends over 16 amino acids. V lost 5 bases, J lost 5 bases, and 9 bases stayed unmatched. CDR3 sequence (DNA): TGTGCCAGCAGGCCCGGGACAGGGGAAAGGACCGGGGAGCTGTTTTTT. This sequence encodes CASRPGTGERTGELFF. Looking up the rest from reference TRBV9 and TRBJ2-2 gives the full variable domain: DSGVTQTPKHLITATGQRVTLRCSPRSGDLSVYWYQQSLDQGLQFLIQYYNGEERAKGNILERFSAQQFPDLHSELNLSSLELGDSALYFCASRPGTGERTGELFFGEGSRLTVL.

The chain carries TRBV7-9 and TRBJ2-7; maybe TRBD1 (6 bases). This CDR3 comprises 14 residues. V was cut by 0 bases and J by 3 bases, with 9 bases left in between. Per the germline V gene, CDR1 is SEHNR and CDR2 is FQNEAQ (reference sequence). This CDR3 reads CASSLAGQYYEQYF. In DNA form, the CDR3 reads TGTGCCAGCAGCTTAGCCGGACAGTACTACGAGCAGTACTTC.

The chain couples TRBV30 to TRBJ1-1; TRBD1 is a possible D gene (6 bases). This CDR3 has 12 amino acids. The germline gives CDR1 GTSNPN, CDR2 SVGIG (reference sequence). Trimming took off 3 bases at V and 7 bases at J, with 12 bases between the two ends. The CDR3 spells CAWSSGTSEAFF. CDR3 bases: TGTGCCTGGAGCAGTGGGACAAGTGAAGCTTTCTTT.

This clonotype appeared a few times. The gene calls are TRBV12-3 or TRBV12-4 and TRBJ2-3; no clear D. The CDR3 consists of 12 residues. Trimming removed 3 bases at V and 2 bases at J, with 3 bases between. The CDR3 here is CASSFPTDTQYF. CDR3 coding DNA: TGTGCCAGCAGTTTCCCCACAGATACGCAGTATTTT.

V is TRBV20-1 and J is TRBJ2-4; D possibly corresponds to TRBD1 (5 bases). Germline V CDR1 and CDR2: DFQATT, SNEGSKA (reference sequence). V was trimmed by 5 bases and J by 8 bases, leaving 10 bases between them. The CDR3 has 11 residues. In nucleotides, the CDR3 is TGCAGTGCTCGCAGGGAATACATTCAGTACTTC. It codes for CSARREYIQYF.

In its sample, this clonotype was seen once. The chain uses TRBV4-1 and TRBJ1-2; D is unclear. The V end was cut by 1 base, the J end by 6 bases, with 9 bases between. This CDR3 region has 13 residues. Germline V gene sequence: CDR1 MGHRA, CDR2 YSYEKL. This chain's CDR3 is CASSQVLGDGYTF. CDR3 nucleotides: TGCGCCAGCAGCCAAGTGTTAGGTGATGGCTACACCTTC.

The V gene is TRBV20-1, the J gene TRBJ2-1; possibly TRBD1 for D (5 bases). The CDR3 sequence is 13 residues long. Per the germline V gene, CDR1 is DFQATT and CDR2 is SNEGSKA (reference sequence). The CDR3, as DNA: TGCAGCGCCCCCCGTGCTGGGGCGGATGAGCAGTTCTTC. Translation: CSAPRAGADEQFF.

The CDR3 nucleotides are TGTGCCAGCAGTAAGATTAGATCGTTTACACGAAATGAGCAGTTCTTC. Its protein product is CASSKIRSFTRNEQFF. The chain employs TRBV27 and TRBJ2-1; D remains unclear. The V and J ends lost 5 bases and 7 bases respectively, with 21 bases between them. Germline CDR1 reads MNHEY; CDR2 reads SMNVEV (reference sequence). The CDR3 has 16 residues.

The chain uses TRBV4-1 and TRBJ1-1, with D unresolved. Germline V gene lookup returns CDR1 MGHRA and CDR2 YSYEKL. The CDR3 length is 13 residues. Between the trimmed V and J ends, which lost 5 bases and 11 bases, there was a span of 18 bases. CDR3 nucleotides: TGCGCCAGCAGCGGGGAGGCAGTTACTGCGGCTTTCTTT. Amino acid sequence: CASSGEAVTAAFF.

The chain links TRBV19 to TRBJ2-7; 7 positions agree with TRBD1. CDR3 length: 15 amino acids. Germline CDR1 reads LNHDA; CDR2 reads SQIVND (reference sequence). The ends lost 6 bases at V and 0 bases at J; junction bases unmatched: 8. The CDR3 DNA reads as TGTGCCAGTAGACAGTGGGACAGAGCCTCCTACGAGCAGTACTTC. It specifies CASRQWDRASYEQYF.

This clonotype occurred a few times. The rearrangement joins TRBV5-6 to TRBJ1-2, with D unclear. Germline CDR1 reads SGHDT; CDR2 reads YYEEEE. The V and J ends lost 1 base and 4 bases respectively, with 11 bases between them. The CDR3 is made up of 14 amino acids. Written as DNA, the CDR3 is TGTGCCAGCAGCTTGATAACTGGGCTCTATGGCTACACCTTC. Protein product: CASSLITGLYGYTF.

The chain carries TRBV30 and TRBJ2-5; D is undetermined. This CDR3 comprises 17 residues. Trimming cost V 0 bases and J 7 bases, with 24 bases left between them. From germline, CDR1 is GTSNPN and CDR2 SVGIG (reference sequence). The CDR3 sequence: CAWSVLGHRPVFRTQYF. The CDR3 DNA reads as TGTGCCTGGAGTGTACTCGGCCATCGACCCGTTTTTCGGACCCAGTACTTC. The full variable domain, its missing parts supplied by reference TRBV30 and TRBJ2-5, is SQTIHQWPATLVQPVGSPLSLECTVEGTSNPNLYWYRQAAGRGLQLLFYSVGIGQISSEVPQNLSASRPQDRQFILSSKKLLLSDSGFYLCAWSVLGHRPVFRTQYFGPGTRLLVL.

The rearrangement joins TRBV20-1 to TRBJ2-3; 8 nucleotides agree with TRBD2. The V segment lost 1 base and the J segment 4 bases; nucleotides outside the gene matches: 7. Germline assignment: CDR1 DFQATT and CDR2 SNEGSKA (reference sequence). This CDR3 is built from 15 residues. This chain's CDR3 is CSARGNGGDADTQYF. As DNA, the CDR3 is TGCAGTGCTAGAGGAAACGGGGGGGACGCAGATACGCAGTATTTT.

This chain connects TRBV30 to TRBJ2-3; TRBD2 agrees at 7 bases. CDR1 and CDR2 (germline): GTSNPN, SVGIG (reference sequence). V dropped 4 bases and J dropped 5; count of bases not matched to a gene: 6. The CDR3 sequence is 13 residues long. CDR3 nucleotides: TGTGCCTGGAATATAGCGGGTCTAGATACGCAGTATTTT. Its translation is CAWNIAGLDTQYF.

The gene calls are TRBV7-9 and TRBJ2-1; D unclear. Germline V gene data show CDR1 as SEHNR and CDR2 as FQNEAQ (reference sequence). The V end was cut by 5 bases, the J end by 2 bases, with 19 bases between. The CDR3 extends over 17 amino acids. The CDR3 loop is CASSIYPLTAPYNEQFF. The CDR3 nucleotides read TGTGCCAGCAGCATATACCCGTTGACGGCCCCCTACAATGAGCAGTTCTTC.

The chain uses TRBV10-3 and TRBJ1-5, with TRBD1 matching over 7 bases. This CDR3 spans 16 amino acids. V lost 3 bases to trimming and J lost 5 bases; unmatched junction nucleotides: 10. CDR1 ENHRY and CDR2 SYGVKD come from the germline V gene. This CDR3 reads CAISDRDRRRDQPQHF. In DNA, the CDR3 is TGTGCCATCAGTGACCGGGACAGACGCAGGGATCAGCCCCAGCATTTT.

The CDR3 loop is CASSQTDGAGQPQHF. The CDR3 DNA sequence: TGCGCCAGCAGCCAGACCGACGGGGCTGGTCAGCCCCAGCATTTT. The chain combines TRBV4-1 with TRBJ1-5, with D perhaps matching TRBD1 (5 bases). From germline, CDR1 is MGHRA and CDR2 YSYEKL. The V and J ends lost 3 bases and 6 bases respectively, with 15 bases between them. There are 15 residues in the CDR3.